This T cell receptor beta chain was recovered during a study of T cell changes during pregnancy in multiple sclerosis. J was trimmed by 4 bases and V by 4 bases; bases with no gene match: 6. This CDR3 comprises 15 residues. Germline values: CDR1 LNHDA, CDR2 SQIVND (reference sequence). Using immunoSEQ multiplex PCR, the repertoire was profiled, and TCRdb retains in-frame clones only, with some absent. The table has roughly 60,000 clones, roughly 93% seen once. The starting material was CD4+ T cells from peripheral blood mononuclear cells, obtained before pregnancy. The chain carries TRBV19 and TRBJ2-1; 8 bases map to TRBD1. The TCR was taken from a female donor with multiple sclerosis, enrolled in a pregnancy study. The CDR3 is CASSRSGQEYNEQFF. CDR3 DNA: TGTGCCAGTAGTAGATCGGGACAGGAGTACAATGAGCAGTTCTTC.